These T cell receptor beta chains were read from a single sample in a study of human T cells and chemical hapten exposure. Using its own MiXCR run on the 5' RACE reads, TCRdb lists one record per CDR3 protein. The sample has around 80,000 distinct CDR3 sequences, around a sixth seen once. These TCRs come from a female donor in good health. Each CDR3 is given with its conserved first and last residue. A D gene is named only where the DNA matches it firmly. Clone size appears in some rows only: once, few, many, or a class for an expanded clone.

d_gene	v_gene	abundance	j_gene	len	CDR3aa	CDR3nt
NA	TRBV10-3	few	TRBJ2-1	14	CATRVGAGYNEQFF	TGTGCCACTCGGGTAGGAGCGGGTTACAATGAGCAGTTCTTC
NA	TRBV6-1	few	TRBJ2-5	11	CASSELETQYF	TGTGCCAGCAGTGAACTGGAGACCCAGTACTTC
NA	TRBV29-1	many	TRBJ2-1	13	CSVLTDSGDEQFF	TGCAGCGTTCTCACGGACAGCGGTGATGAGCAGTTCTTC
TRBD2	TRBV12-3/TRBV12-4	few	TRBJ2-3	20	CASSPRWEAGGKFITDTQYF	TGTGCCAGCAGTCCCCGGTGGGAAGCGGGGGGCAAATTTATCACAGATACGCAGTATTTT
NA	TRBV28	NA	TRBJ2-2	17	CASSLVKALAFTGELFF	TGTGCCAGCAGTTTGGTAAAGGCCTTAGCGTTCACCGGGGAGCTGTTTTTT
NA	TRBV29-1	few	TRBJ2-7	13	CSVRPGLRSEQYF	TGCAGCGTCCGACCGGGACTTCGGTCCGAGCAGTACTTC
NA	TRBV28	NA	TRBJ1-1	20	CASSLFRAERGPVRNTEAFF	TGTGCCAGCAGTTTATTCAGAGCGGAAAGGGGCCCTGTAAGGAACACTGAAGCTTTCTTT
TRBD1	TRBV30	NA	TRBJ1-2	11	CARDSNYGYTF	TGTGCCAGGGACAGTAACTATGGCTACACCTTC
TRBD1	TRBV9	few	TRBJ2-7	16	CASSVNPGQGVYEQYF	TGTGCCAGCAGCGTAAACCCGGGACAGGGGGTCTACGAGCAGTACTTC
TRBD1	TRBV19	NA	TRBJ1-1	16	CASSIWDSRKNTEAFF	TGTGCCAGTAGTATCTGGGACAGTCGGAAAAACACTGAAGCTTTCTTT
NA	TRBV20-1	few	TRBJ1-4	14	CSARGPAFGEKLFF	TGCAGTGCTAGAGGGCCGGCCTTTGGGGAAAAACTGTTTTTT
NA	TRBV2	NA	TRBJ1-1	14	CASSVAGSAYEAFF	TGTGCCAGCAGTGTAGCAGGGAGCGCTTATGAAGCTTTCTTT
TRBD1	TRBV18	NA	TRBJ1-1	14	CASSRTGWNTEAFF	TGTGCCAGCTCGCGGACAGGCTGGAACACTGAAGCTTTCTTT
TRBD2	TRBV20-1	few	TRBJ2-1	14	CSATSGRDYNEQFF	TGCAGTGCAACTAGCGGGAGAGACTACAATGAGCAGTTCTTC